This TCR beta chain was recorded in a study of T cells of healthy individuals. The CDR3 runs to 13 residues. Germline V gene lookup returns CDR1 MDHEN and CDR2 SYDVKM. The V end lost 8 bases, the J end lost 2 bases, and 10 bases lay between the germline ends. TCRdb re-called the 5' RACE reads with MiXCR, one entry per CDR3 protein. Of some 100,000 distinct CDR3 sequences detected, roughly 15% appear once; the ten largest clones hold around 6.4%. This chain joins TRBV28 and TRBJ1-5, with a possible D match to TRBD1 (6 bases). This receptor was identified in a human donor in good health. In DNA form, the CDR3 reads TGTGCCAGCGGCGGACAGCGCAATCAGCCCCAGCATTTT. It is translated as CASGGQRNQPQHF.